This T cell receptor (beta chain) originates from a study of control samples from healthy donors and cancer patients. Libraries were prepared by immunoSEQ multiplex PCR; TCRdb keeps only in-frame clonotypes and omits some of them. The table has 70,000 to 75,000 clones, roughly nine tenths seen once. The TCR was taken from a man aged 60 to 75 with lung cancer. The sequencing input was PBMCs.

CDR3 in DNA: TGTGCCTGGGGATACACAGGGGGTAGGCCGTACTTC. Translating gives CAWGYTGGRPYF. The gene calls are TRBV30 and TRBJ2-4; TRBD1 matches 8 bases. Germline V lookup: CDR1 GTSNPN, CDR2 SVGIG (reference sequence). This CDR3 has 12 amino acids. Trimming took 5 bases from V and 15 from J; bases not matched to a gene: 12.